Presented here are 4 T cell receptor beta chains from one specimen sequenced in a study of CD8+ T cells in alopecia areata. Extraction of RNA preceded its reverse transcription into cDNA, which served as the sequencing template. Measured with immunoSEQ multiplex PCR; TCRdb has only the in-frame clones, and not every one. The sample gives under 250,000 clones, roughly 57% of which show up once; around 0.44% is in the top ten. Source: CD4+ T cells sorted from blood, taken at week 0. The receptor set was obtained from a human donor with alopecia areata.

The chain links TRBV5-1 to TRBJ1-1; 8 bases map to TRBD1. Germline CDR1 and CDR2: SGHRS and YFSETQ. The junction had 7 bases not matched to a gene; V was cut back by 4 bases and J by 5 bases. This CDR3 has 14 residues. The CDR3 DNA sequence: TGCGCCAGCAGCCAACGACAGGGGCAGACTGAAGCTTTCTTT. Amino acid sequence: CASSQRQGQTEAFF.

This clone has a handful of counts. The chain has TRBV15 and TRBJ2-1; D may be TRBD2 (6 bases). In germline, CDR1 is LNHNV, CDR2 YYDKDF (reference sequence). The germline V and J ends were trimmed by 4 bases and 8 bases, with 12 bases remaining between them. The CDR3 has 13 residues. This chain's CDR3 is CATSILSGHEQFF. The DNA for the CDR3 is TGTGCCACCAGCATTCTAAGCGGGCATGAGCAGTTCTTC.

This chain uses TRBV6-6 with TRBJ1-2; 10 bases are shared with TRBD1. V lost 5 bases and J lost 5; bases outside the gene matches: 5. Germline V gives CDR1 MNHNY, CDR2 SVGAGI (reference sequence). The CDR3 has 14 residues. DNA for the CDR3: TGTGCCAGCAGTACGGGACAGGGGTATTATGGCTACACCTTC. Its translation is CASSTGQGYYGYTF.

Note on this clone: The germline gene is not matched at one end of the junction; a read error may be the cause. The gene calls are TRBV7-9 and TRBJ2-4; D is uncertain. Germline V lookup: CDR1 SEHNR, CDR2 FQNEAQ (reference sequence). The CDR3 totals 10 residues. The CDR3 DNA sequence: TGTGCCAGCAGCTTAATAGGTCTGGACTTC. Translation: CASSLIGLDF.